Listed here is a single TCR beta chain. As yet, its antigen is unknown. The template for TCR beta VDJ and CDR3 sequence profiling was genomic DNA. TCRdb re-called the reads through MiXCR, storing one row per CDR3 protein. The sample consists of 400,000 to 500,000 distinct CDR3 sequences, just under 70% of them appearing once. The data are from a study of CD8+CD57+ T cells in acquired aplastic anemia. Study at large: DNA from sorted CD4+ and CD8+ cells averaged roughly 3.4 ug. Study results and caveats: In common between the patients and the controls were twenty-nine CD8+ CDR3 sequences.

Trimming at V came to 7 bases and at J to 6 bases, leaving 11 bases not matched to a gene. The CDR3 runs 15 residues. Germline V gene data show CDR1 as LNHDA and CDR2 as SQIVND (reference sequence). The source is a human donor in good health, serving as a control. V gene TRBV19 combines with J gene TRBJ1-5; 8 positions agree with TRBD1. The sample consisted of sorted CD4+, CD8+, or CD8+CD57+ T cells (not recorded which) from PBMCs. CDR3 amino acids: CASTEETGVAQPQHF. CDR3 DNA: TGTGCCAGTACGGAGGAGACAGGGGTGGCTCAGCCCCAGCATTTT.